Below are 13 T cell receptor beta chains sequenced from a single sample in a study of blood T cell repertoires in COVID-19. TCRdb's table, derived via immunoSEQ multiplex PCR, lists solely in-frame clones and lacks some. The table includes about 320,000 clones, around four fifths detected once. Sequencing used peripheral blood. These receptor sequences come from a woman between 50 and 59 years old with acute or convalescent COVID-19.

The rearrangement links TRBV4-1 to TRBJ2-3, with TRBD1 identical over 12 bases. The J segment lost 5 bases and the V segment lost 2 bases, leaving 5 bases of the junction unmatched. This CDR3 has 16 amino acids. Germline CDR1 MGHRA, CDR2 YSYEKL. The CDR3 region is CASSQLGTGGIDTQYF. The CDR3 DNA is TGCGCCAGCAGCCAACTCGGGACAGGGGGCATAGATACGCAGTATTTT.

The chain couples TRBV27 to TRBJ1-5, with TRBD1 matching 7 bases. With V trimmed by 10 bases and J by 1 base, 13 bases remained unmatched. The CDR3 totals 16 residues. Germline V gene data show CDR1 as MNHEY and CDR2 as SMNVEV (reference sequence). The CDR3 sequence is CATMRSRDRSNQPQHF. The CDR3 DNA is TGTGCCACTATGAGATCCCGGGACAGAAGCAATCAGCCCCAGCATTTT.

CDR3 sequence: CSVANNFHYEQYF. CDR3 in DNA: TGCAGCGTCGCGAATAACTTCCACTACGAGCAGTACTTC. V is TRBV29-1 and J is TRBJ2-7, with D uncertain. V was cut by 6 bases and J by 3 bases, with 15 bases left in between. The germline gives CDR1 SQVTM, CDR2 ANQGSEA. The CDR3 totals 13 residues.

The chain uses TRBV14 and TRBJ2-5; D is possibly TRBD2 (5 bases). With 5 bases removed from V and 5 bases from J, the gap between germline ends came to 9 bases. The CDR3 length is 12 residues. Germline V gene sequence: CDR1 SGHDN, CDR2 FVKESK. The CDR3 region has the DNA TGTGCCAGCAGCGCTTCTAGCGAGACCCAGTACTTC. It translates to CASSASSETQYF.

This clone was detected once. The V and J genes are TRBV27 and TRBJ2-3, with D perhaps TRBD2 (6 bases). CDR1 is MNHEY and CDR2 is SMNVEV in the germline V gene (reference sequence). V gave up 5 bases and J gave up 4 bases, with 10 bases separating them. The CDR3 loop spans 13 amino acids. This CDR3 is CASSATRADTQYF. CDR3 DNA: TGTGCCAGCAGTGCGACTAGAGCAGATACGCAGTATTTT.

V and J are TRBV4-2 and TRBJ1-2; D is unresolved. This CDR3 has 15 amino acids. V gave up 0 bases and J gave up 5 bases, with 13 bases separating them. The germline V gene has CDR1 LGHNA and CDR2 YNFKEQ. The CDR3 sequence: CASSQDPSGGYGYTF. In DNA, the CDR3 is TGTGCCAGCAGCCAAGATCCCTCGGGTGGTTATGGCTACACCTTC.

The table lists this clone with a few counts. J is TRBJ1-4 and V is TRBV9, with 7 bases that match TRBD1. The length of the CDR3 is 13 residues. V gave up 0 bases and J gave up 11 bases; unmatched junction bases: 4. Germline V CDR1 and CDR2: SGDLS, YYNGEE. The CDR3 protein is CASSVVGGGKLFF. The CDR3 nucleotides are TGTGCCAGCAGCGTAGTAGGGGGCGGCAAACTGTTTTTT. Supplemented by reference TRBV9 and TRBJ1-4, the full variable domain reads DSGVTQTPKHLITATGQRVTLRCSPRSGDLSVYWYQQSLDQGLQFLIQYYNGEERAKGNILERFSAQQFPDLHSELNLSSLELGDSALYFCASSVVGGGKLFFGSGTQLSVL.

The J gene is TRBJ2-5, the V gene TRBV4-1, with D uncertain. Germline values: CDR1 MGHRA, CDR2 YSYEKL. The CDR3 runs 14 residues. V lost 0 bases and J 3 bases, leaving 8 bases between the germline ends. The CDR3 sequence is CASSQESIKETQYF. The CDR3 DNA reads as TGCGCCAGCAGCCAAGAAAGCATAAAAGAGACCCAGTACTTC.

Turning to this clone: In the same sample, other DNA sequences code for this CDR3. The chain uses TRBV30 and TRBJ2-1; D is unclear. CDR1 is GTSNPN, CDR2 SVGIG, per germline (reference sequence). Between the trimmed V and J ends, which lost 0 bases and 7 bases, there was a span of 10 bases. CDR3 length equals 13 residues. The CDR3 is CAWSVTTGNEQFF. The CDR3 nucleotides read TGTGCCTGGAGTGTAACTACGGGTAATGAGCAGTTCTTC. Full variable domain (missing parts from reference TRBV30 and TRBJ2-1): SQTIHQWPATLVQPVGSPLSLECTVEGTSNPNLYWYRQAAGRGLQLLFYSVGIGQISSEVPQNLSASRPQDRQFILSSKKLLLSDSGFYLCAWSVTTGNEQFFGPGTRLTVL.

This clone was found a few times. CDR3 loop: CASRSGKYYGYTF. CDR3 coding DNA: TGTGCCAGCCGGTCAGGCAAATACTATGGCTACACCTTC. The chain links TRBV18 to TRBJ1-2; no definite D call. The length of the CDR3 is 13 residues. V was clipped by 8 bases and J by 3 bases, with 13 bases between them. Germline V gives CDR1 KGHSH, CDR2 LQKENI.

In its sample, this clone was seen a few times. This chain joins TRBV12-3 or TRBV12-4 and TRBJ1-1, with a possible D match to TRBD1 (6 bases). Between the trimmed V and J ends, which lost 7 bases and 3 bases, there was a span of 12 bases. The CDR3 is 13 amino acids. CDR3 in DNA: TGTGCCAGCACTGGGACAAGACACACTGAAGCTTTCTTT. Translated: CASTGTRHTEAFF.

The chain couples TRBV2 to TRBJ1-5, with D possibly matching TRBD1 (6 bases). The germline V gene encodes CDR1 SNHLY and CDR2 FYNNEI. Trimming pared 8 bases from V and 7 bases from J, leaving 12 bases between. The CDR3 runs to 12 residues. The CDR3, as DNA: TGTGCCAGCGGATGGACAGAACAGCCCCAGCATTTT. It codes for CASGWTEQPQHF.

The rearrangement joins TRBV6-4 to TRBJ2-3; TRBD2 aligns across 8 bases. CDR3 size: 16 residues. Germline V gives CDR1 MRHNA, CDR2 SNTAGT. Trimming cost V 0 bases and J 2 bases; bases outside gene matches: 4. CDR3 protein: CASSDSGGGNTDTQYF. The CDR3 DNA follows: TGTGCCAGCAGTGACTCGGGCGGGGGGAACACAGATACGCAGTATTTT.